This T cell receptor beta chain stems from a study of beta chain features in type 1 diabetes. The entirety of the isolated RNA underwent reverse transcription, so expressed TCRB transcripts were sequenced. Some clones are missing from TCRdb's copy, which holds only in-frame ones; the method was immunoSEQ multiplex PCR. The repertoire includes nearly 700,000 clones, roughly 13% of them detected once, and 0.02% to 0.025% sits in the top ten. Regarding the study as a whole: The study found moderately but significantly shorter TCRB CDR3s in all four CD4+ subsets of Type 1 diabetes patients. A closer apparent resemblance between naive, central memory and Treg TCRB repertoires was seen in patients than in healthy donors.

The collection from each donor was one heparinised blood draw averaging approximately 110 mL. In germline, CDR1 is SGHRS, CDR2 YFSETQ. The CDR3 is 13 residues long. After removal of 3 bases from V and 10 bases from J, the junction contained 8 bases not matched to a gene. Remarks on this clone: Its antigen is as yet unknown.

The chain joins TRBV5-1 to TRBJ1-2, with 8 bases fitting TRBD1. This clonotype was sampled from a young man with type 1 diabetes. Sequencing was done on a sample of naive CD4+ T cells from blood. The CDR3 DNA reads TGCGCCAGCAGCTGGGACAGGTTGACCCCCTACACCTTC. Translation gives CASSWDRLTPYTF.